This is a list of T cell receptor beta chains from one sample in a study of T cell responses to AZD1222 COVID-19 vaccine. Assay used: immunoSEQ multiplex PCR; TCRdb lists only in-frame clones, some missing. The sample holds about 110,000 clones, about nine tenths seen once. Source: peripheral blood, taken on day 0 of MenACWY control vaccination. Receptors were obtained from an adult in good health. The CDR3 runs from the conserved cysteine through the conserved F or W. D genes are given only for firm matches. Not every row has a clone size; where given, it reads once, few, many or a size class.

cdr3_aa	cdr3_nt	clone_size	d_call	v_call	j_call
CASSVSIGGAYEQYF	TGTGCCAGCAGCGTTAGTATCGGGGGGGCCTACGAGCAGTACTTC	NA	TRBD2	TRBV9	TRBJ2-7
CASRIPGQGAGGYTF	TGTGCCAGCAGGATTCCGGGACAGGGGGCAGGTGGCTACACCTTC	NA	TRBD1	TRBV2	TRBJ1-2
CASSLGTGAGEQYF	TGTGCCAGCAGCTTGGGGACAGGGGCCGGGGAGCAGTACTTC	NA	TRBD1	TRBV5-6	TRBJ2-7
CASSYPTDYQPQHF	TGTGCCAGCAGTTACCCGACAGATTACCAGCCCCAGCATTTT	once	NA	TRBV6-2/TRBV6-3	TRBJ1-5
CASSLGGPTMGNQPQHF	TGTGCCAGCAGCTTGGGAGGGCCCACGATGGGCAATCAGCCCCAGCATTTT	NA	NA	TRBV5-6	TRBJ1-5
CSVGQGITGANVLTF	TGCAGCGTAGGACAGGGGATTACCGGGGCCAACGTCCTGACTTTC	NA	TRBD1	TRBV29-1	TRBJ2-6
CASSTGTTTEAFF	TGCGCCAGCAGCACCGGGACTACGACTGAAGCTTTCTTT	NA	NA	TRBV5-1	TRBJ1-1
CASSQGGTEETQYF	TGTGCCAGCAGCCAAGGGGGCACCGAAGAGACCCAGTACTTC	NA	NA	TRBV4-2	TRBJ2-5
CASSQSSRADTQYF	TGTGCCAGCAGCCAATCTAGCAGGGCAGATACGCAGTATTTT	NA	NA	TRBV3-1/TRBV3-2	TRBJ2-3
CASRGLSSGANVLTF	TGTGCCAGCAGGGGGCTATCCTCTGGGGCCAACGTCCTGACTTTC	NA	NA	TRBV6-5	TRBJ2-6
CATSDSLRPQHF	TGTGCCACCAGTGATTCACTTCGGCCCCAGCATTTT	NA	NA	TRBV24-1	TRBJ1-5
CASSLELAGAYEQYF	TGCGCCAGCAGCTTGGAACTAGCAGGGGCCTACGAGCAGTACTTC	NA	NA	TRBV5-1	TRBJ2-7
CASSYYTTGRNGYTF	TGTGCCAGCAGTTACTATACGACAGGGCGGAATGGCTACACCTTC	NA	TRBD1	TRBV6-5	TRBJ1-2
CASSPSVRGVYGYTF	TGTGCCAGCAGCCCTAGTGTGCGGGGAGTCTATGGCTACACCTTC	NA	NA	TRBV7-9	TRBJ1-2
CSVGDVEETQYF	TGCAGCGTTGGGGACGTTGAAGAGACCCAGTACTTC	once	NA	TRBV29-1	TRBJ2-5